Below, 26 T cell receptor beta chains from the same sample are listed, as sequenced in a study of T cells in Graves' hyperthyroidism and ophthalmopathy. RNA transcripts served as the template for amplifying TCR beta CDR3 regions. TCR CDR3 regions were first amplified by RT-PCR with HTBI primers. TCRdb re-called the multiplex PCR reads with MiXCR, one entry per CDR3 protein. The sample holds 250,000 to 400,000 distinct CDR3 sequences, around 15% seen once. The specimen sequenced was blood. The receptors were sampled from a woman between 35 and 50 years old with Graves' ophthalmopathy.

This clonotype was found many times. The V and J genes are TRBV6-5 and TRBJ1-5; 8 bases are a match to TRBD1. Germline V lookup: CDR1 MNHEY, CDR2 SVGAGI. Trimming removed 4 bases from V and 9 bases from J; junction bases left unmatched: 5. The CDR3 runs 13 residues. CDR3 protein: CASSWDRLSPQHF. CDR3 coding DNA: TGTGCCAGCAGTTGGGACAGGCTGTCGCCCCAGCATTTT.

V usage is TRBV11-2 and J usage is TRBJ2-7; 8 nucleotides match TRBD2. The CDR3 consists of 19 residues. The V and J ends lost 1 base and 1 base, in that order; junction bases with no gene match: 15. Germline-derived CDR1 and CDR2 are SGHAT and FQNNGV. The CDR3 region is CASSLAHLATSGPSYEQYF. The CDR3, as DNA: TGTGCCAGCAGCTTAGCCCACCTAGCCACTAGCGGACCTTCCTACGAGCAGTACTTC.

There are a few counts of this clonotype. The gene calls are TRBV10-3 and TRBJ1-1, with TRBD1 matching 7 bases. The CDR3 length is 17 residues. The V gene's germline CDR1 is ENHRY and CDR2 SYGVKD. Trimming at V came to 4 bases and at J to 0 bases, leaving 11 bases not matched to a gene. CDR3 DNA sequence: TGTGCCATCAGTGGGGTTCCCGGGACAGCAATGAACACTGAAGCTTTCTTT. It specifies CAISGVPGTAMNTEAFF.

This clonotype was seen a single time. This clone may be a read error of a much larger clone one base away. This chain joins TRBV7-2 and TRBJ2-1, with a tentative D call TRBD1 (5 bases). The J call is uncertain, as TRBJ2-7 better fits the DNA end. The CDR3 loop spans 16 amino acids. The germline V gene encodes CDR1 SGHTA and CDR2 FQGNSA. The CDR3 sequence: CASSLAPQVSDNEQYF. The CDR3 region has the DNA TGTGCCAGCAGCTTAGCTCCACAGGTATCCGACAATGAGCAGTACTTC.

This clonotype was observed at least ten times. The chain recombines TRBV28 with TRBJ1-2, with TRBD1 matching 7 bases. Germline V gene data show CDR1 as MDHEN and CDR2 as SYDVKM. Germline trimming cut 1 base from V and 7 bases from J; bases unmatched to any gene: 9. CDR3 length: 15 residues. The CDR3 here is CASSLYLDRVRGYTF. CDR3 bases: TGTGCCAGCAGTTTATACCTCGACAGGGTACGTGGCTACACCTTC.

A note on this clonotype: A much bigger clone sits one base away, suggesting this may be a read error. The J gene is TRBJ2-7, the V gene TRBV20-1; D perhaps matches TRBD1 (6 bases). The J call may be incorrect, as the DNA end agrees better with TRBJ2-1. The germline V gene has CDR1 DFQATT and CDR2 SNEGSKA (reference sequence). This CDR3 has 14 amino acids. The CDR3 region has the DNA TGCAGTGCCCTATCCGGGGACAACTCCTACGAGCAGTTCTTC. Residues: CSALSGDNSYEQFF.

This clonotype was recorded at least ten times. The chain is built from TRBV11-2 and TRBJ2-6; 7 bases are a match to TRBD1. The CDR3 runs to 18 residues. Trimming cost V 3 bases and J 0 bases; bases outside gene matches: 8. Germline CDR1 reads SGHAT; CDR2 reads FQNNGV. The CDR3 coding sequence is TGTGCCAGCAGCTTTCAGTCCGGGACAGTCTCTGGGGCCAACGTCCTGACTTTC. Translating gives CASSFQSGTVSGANVLTF.

The table lists this clonotype with a few counts. The gene calls are TRBV20-1 and TRBJ2-1; D remains ambiguous. Germline-derived CDR1 and CDR2 are DFQATT and SNEGSKA (reference sequence). This CDR3 region has 11 residues. The germline V and J ends were trimmed by 3 bases and 9 bases, with 9 bases remaining between them. The CDR3 reads CSASFLREQFF. The CDR3 DNA sequence: TGCAGTGCTAGTTTTCTTCGTGAGCAGTTCTTC.

There are a few counts of this clonotype. The J gene is TRBJ1-2, the V gene TRBV5-1; TRBD1 aligns across 9 bases. The germline V gene has CDR1 SGHRS and CDR2 YFSETQ. Germline trimming cut 5 bases from V and 6 bases from J; bases unmatched to any gene: 11. This CDR3 is built from 15 residues. In DNA form, the CDR3 reads TGCGCCAGCAGGGCCGGGACAGGGTATCTGCATGGCTACACCTTC. It specifies CASRAGTGYLHGYTF.

In its sample, this clonotype was seen many times. This rearrangement joins TRBV2 to TRBJ1-5, with 7 nucleotides matching TRBD1. J lost 2 bases, V lost 6 bases, and 7 bases had no gene match. The length of the CDR3 is 15 residues. Germline CDR1 reads SNHLY; CDR2 reads FYNNEI. Here the CDR3 DNA reads TGTGCCAGCAGGGTACAGGGGATGCGCAATCAGCCCCAGCATTTT. Protein product: CASRVQGMRNQPQHF. Based on the CDR3 plus reference TRBV2 and TRBJ1-5, the full variable domain is EPEVTQTPSHQVTQMGQEVILRCVPISNHLYFYWYRQILGQKVEFLVSFYNNEISEKSEIFDDQFSVERPDGSNFTLKIRSTKLEDSAMYFCASRVQGMRNQPQHFGDGTRLSIL.

This clonotype has ten or more counts. V usage is TRBV7-8 and J usage is TRBJ2-5; D is uncertain. V dropped 3 bases and J dropped 9 bases, with 11 bases sitting between them. The CDR3 consists of 12 residues. Germline lookup yields CDR1 SGHVS and CDR2 FQNEAQ. In DNA, the CDR3 is TGTGCCAGCAGCTTTAGTGAAGCATCCCAGTACTTC. Encoded protein: CASSFSEASQYF.

The chain uses TRBV30 and TRBJ2-7, with 7 positions matching TRBD1. CDR3 length: 14 amino acids. V was pared by 4 bases and J by 4 bases, with 10 bases of the junction left unmatched. Germline V CDR1 and CDR2: GTSNPN, SVGIG (reference sequence). CDR3 loop: CAWTRDRVSYEQYF. The CDR3 DNA is TGTGCCTGGACTCGTGACAGGGTATCTTACGAGCAGTACTTC.

This clonotype was seen ten or more times. V is TRBV24-1 and J is TRBJ1-1; a possible D gene is TRBD1 (5 bases). Germline CDR1 and CDR2: KGHDR and SFDVKD. This CDR3 spans 15 amino acids. Trimming removed 3 bases from V and 5 bases from J, with 15 bases in between. The CDR3 here is CATSDPWQGWTEAFF. The CDR3 DNA sequence: TGTGCCACCAGTGATCCCTGGCAGGGTTGGACTGAAGCTTTCTTT.

This chain joins TRBV4-2 and TRBJ1-1; TRBD1 matches 7 bases. The length of the CDR3 is 13 residues. Germline loops: CDR1 LGHNA, CDR2 YNFKEQ. The V segment lost 2 bases and the J segment 10 bases; nucleotides outside the gene matches: 7. CDR3 sequence: CASSQRQGWGAFF. The CDR3 DNA sequence: TGTGCCAGCAGCCAAAGACAGGGTTGGGGAGCTTTCTTT.

In this sample, this clonotype turned up a few times. V gene TRBV5-6 combines with J gene TRBJ1-3; D possibly corresponds to TRBD1 (5 bases). Trimming left V 0 bases short and J 7 bases short, with 17 bases between. The CDR3 has 16 amino acids. Germline V lookup: CDR1 SGHDT, CDR2 YYEEEE. For the CDR3, the DNA is TGTGCCAGCAGCTTGGCGTGGACAAGGACCCAGAACACCATATATTTT. Translated: CASSLAWTRTQNTIYF.

This chain connects TRBV18 to TRBJ2-1; D gene unclear. The CDR3 contains 12 residues. With 3 bases removed from V and 8 bases from J, the gap between germline ends came to 8 bases. The V gene's germline CDR1 is KGHSH and CDR2 LQKENI. DNA for the CDR3: TGTGCCAGCTCACCCAGTGGGGATGAGCAGTTCTTC. Residues: CASSPSGDEQFF.

This clonotype has at least ten counts. The chain uses TRBV7-9 and TRBJ2-1; no clear D gene. This CDR3 has 12 amino acids. V was clipped by 5 bases and J by 9 bases, with 11 bases between them. The germline CDR1 and CDR2 sequences are SEHNR and FQNEAQ (reference sequence). The DNA of the CDR3 is TGTGCCAGCAGCCCCAGTATGCGTGAGCAGTTCTTC. As protein: CASSPSMREQFF.

This clonotype came up a few times. The rearrangement joins TRBV5-1 to TRBJ2-1; 7 nucleotides line up with TRBD2. Trimming at V came to 4 bases and at J to 4 bases, leaving 8 bases not matched to a gene. CDR3 size: 15 residues. Germline values: CDR1 SGHRS, CDR2 YFSETQ. CDR3 loop: CASSPGLVTYNEQFF. The DNA for the CDR3 is TGCGCCAGCAGCCCCGGACTAGTCACATACAATGAGCAGTTCTTC.

In this sample, this clonotype turned up many times. The V gene is TRBV27, the J gene TRBJ2-7; a possible D gene is TRBD1 (5 bases). With 10 bases removed from V and 2 bases from J, the gap between germline ends came to 18 bases. Germline V gene data show CDR1 as MNHEY and CDR2 as SMNVEV (reference sequence). This CDR3 is 14 amino acids long. The CDR3 sequence: CATKEGQPTYEQYF. DNA for the CDR3: TGTGCCACCAAAGAAGGACAACCTACCTACGAGCAGTACTTC.

This clonotype has more than one count but fewer than ten. The junction departs from germline at one end; a sequencing error may be responsible. This chain links TRBV5-1 with TRBJ2-2, with TRBD2 as a possible D gene (5 bases). Germline V gene lookup returns CDR1 SGHRS and CDR2 YFSETQ. The CDR3 is 15 amino acids. The CDR3: CASTLDAGNTGELFF. The CDR3 DNA follows: TGCGCCAGCACCTTGGACGCGGGGAACACCGGGGAGCTGTTTTTT.

This clonotype was observed many times. The CDR3 is CASSLGVGGMGTQYF. CDR3 in DNA: TGTGCCAGCAGCTTAGGCGTAGGGGGTATGGGTACGCAGTATTTT. This chain connects TRBV11-2 to TRBJ2-3; maybe TRBD1 (6 bases). Germline lookup yields CDR1 SGHAT and CDR2 FQNNGV. This CDR3 comprises 15 residues. The V end was cut by 1 base, the J end by 8 bases, with 16 bases between. The variable domain in full, completed from reference TRBV11-2 and TRBJ2-3, reads EAGVAQSPRYKIIEKRQSVAFWCNPISGHATLYWYQQILGQGPKLLIQFQNNGVVDDSQLPKDRFSAERLKGVDSTLKIQPAKLEDSAVYLCASSLGVGGMGTQYFGPGTRLTVL.

This clonotype was seen many times. V and J are TRBV7-9 and TRBJ2-7; possibly TRBD1 for D (5 bases). Between the trimmed V and J ends, which lost 2 bases and 6 bases, there was a span of 8 bases. CDR1 is SEHNR, CDR2 FQNEAQ, per germline (reference sequence). This CDR3 contains 12 residues. CDR3 loop: CASSLSGSEQYF. Written as DNA, the CDR3 is TGTGCCAGCAGCTTATCAGGGTCCGAGCAGTACTTC. Drawing the rest from reference TRBV7-9 and TRBJ2-7, the complete variable domain is DTGVSQNPRHKITKRGQNVTFRCDPISEHNRLYWYRQTLGQGPEFLTYFQNEAQLEKSRLLSDRFSAERPKGSFSTLEIQRTEQGDSAMYLCASSLSGSEQYFGPGTRLTVT.

This clonotype was observed a handful of times. The chain recombines TRBV6-2 or TRBV6-3 with TRBJ2-3; TRBD1 matches at 7 bases. The CDR3 is 15 residues long. CDR1 and CDR2 (germline): MNHEY, SVGEGT. The junction had 7 bases not matched to a gene; V was cut back by 6 bases and J by 1 base. The CDR3 DNA reads TGTGCCAGCAGAAGACAGGGCCTCGGCACAGATACGCAGTATTTT. Residues: CASRRQGLGTDTQYF.

This clonotype has a count of ten or more. V gene TRBV7-9 combines with J gene TRBJ2-1, with 9 bases aligning to TRBD2. The V gene's germline CDR1 is SEHNR and CDR2 FQNEAQ (reference sequence). The CDR3 loop spans 18 amino acids. Trimming removed 4 bases from V and 5 bases from J; junction bases left unmatched: 15. This CDR3 is CASSYGGRGGARNNEQFF. The CDR3 nucleotides read TGTGCCAGCAGCTACGGGGGGCGCGGGGGGGCGCGAAACAATGAGCAGTTCTTC.

The chain joins TRBV27 to TRBJ2-1; D possibly corresponds to TRBD1 (6 bases). The CDR3 is 15 amino acids. The germline gives CDR1 MNHEY, CDR2 SMNVEV (reference sequence). With 3 bases removed from V and 8 bases from J, the gap between germline ends came to 17 bases. CDR3 in amino acids: CASSFGGYSVDEQFF. The CDR3 nucleotides read TGTGCCAGCAGTTTTGGGGGCTACTCAGTCGATGAGCAGTTCTTC.

This clonotype has ten or more counts. The V and J genes are TRBV28 and TRBJ2-2; perhaps TRBD2 as D (6 bases). V lost 6 bases to trimming and J lost 0 bases, with 11 bases between them. Germline V gene data show CDR1 as MDHEN and CDR2 as SYDVKM. The CDR3 has 15 residues. CDR3 coding DNA: TGTGCCAGCAGGGGCGGGGACTCGAACACCGGGGAGCTGTTTTTT. The encoded protein is CASRGGDSNTGELFF.